There are a few counts of the clone carrying this T cell receptor (beta chain). What it binds is not known. Germline V gene sequence: CDR1 MNHEY, CDR2 SMNVEV (reference sequence). With 2 bases clipped from V and 7 bases from J, the junction kept 14 bases outside the gene matches. CDR3 size: 19 residues. Vbeta (60) and Jbeta (13) primers were used in the PCR. TCRdb keeps only in-frame clones here, not all; method: immunoSEQ multiplex PCR. Of some 130,000 clones listed, 77% are singletons. The data derive from a study of cytomegalovirus exposure and HLA in healthy donors. General study results and limits: Data from an earlier analysis indicated that most TCR beta V segments were productive either about 90% or about 30% of the time. Common viral pathogens seemed to be connected with several of the most significant clusters, according to a later analysis. Most of the CMV-associated TCR beta chains (in a later analysis) appeared to be HLA-restricted.

The sample consisted of PBMCs. The rearrangement links TRBV27 to TRBJ2-1; TRBD2 aligns across 13 bases. The TCR comes from a male donor in good health and CMV-seropositive. As DNA, the CDR3 is TGTGCCAGCAGTTTACAGGGTACCGGACTAGCGGGAGTTAAAAATGAGCAGTTCTTC. It is translated as CASSLQGTGLAGVKNEQFF.